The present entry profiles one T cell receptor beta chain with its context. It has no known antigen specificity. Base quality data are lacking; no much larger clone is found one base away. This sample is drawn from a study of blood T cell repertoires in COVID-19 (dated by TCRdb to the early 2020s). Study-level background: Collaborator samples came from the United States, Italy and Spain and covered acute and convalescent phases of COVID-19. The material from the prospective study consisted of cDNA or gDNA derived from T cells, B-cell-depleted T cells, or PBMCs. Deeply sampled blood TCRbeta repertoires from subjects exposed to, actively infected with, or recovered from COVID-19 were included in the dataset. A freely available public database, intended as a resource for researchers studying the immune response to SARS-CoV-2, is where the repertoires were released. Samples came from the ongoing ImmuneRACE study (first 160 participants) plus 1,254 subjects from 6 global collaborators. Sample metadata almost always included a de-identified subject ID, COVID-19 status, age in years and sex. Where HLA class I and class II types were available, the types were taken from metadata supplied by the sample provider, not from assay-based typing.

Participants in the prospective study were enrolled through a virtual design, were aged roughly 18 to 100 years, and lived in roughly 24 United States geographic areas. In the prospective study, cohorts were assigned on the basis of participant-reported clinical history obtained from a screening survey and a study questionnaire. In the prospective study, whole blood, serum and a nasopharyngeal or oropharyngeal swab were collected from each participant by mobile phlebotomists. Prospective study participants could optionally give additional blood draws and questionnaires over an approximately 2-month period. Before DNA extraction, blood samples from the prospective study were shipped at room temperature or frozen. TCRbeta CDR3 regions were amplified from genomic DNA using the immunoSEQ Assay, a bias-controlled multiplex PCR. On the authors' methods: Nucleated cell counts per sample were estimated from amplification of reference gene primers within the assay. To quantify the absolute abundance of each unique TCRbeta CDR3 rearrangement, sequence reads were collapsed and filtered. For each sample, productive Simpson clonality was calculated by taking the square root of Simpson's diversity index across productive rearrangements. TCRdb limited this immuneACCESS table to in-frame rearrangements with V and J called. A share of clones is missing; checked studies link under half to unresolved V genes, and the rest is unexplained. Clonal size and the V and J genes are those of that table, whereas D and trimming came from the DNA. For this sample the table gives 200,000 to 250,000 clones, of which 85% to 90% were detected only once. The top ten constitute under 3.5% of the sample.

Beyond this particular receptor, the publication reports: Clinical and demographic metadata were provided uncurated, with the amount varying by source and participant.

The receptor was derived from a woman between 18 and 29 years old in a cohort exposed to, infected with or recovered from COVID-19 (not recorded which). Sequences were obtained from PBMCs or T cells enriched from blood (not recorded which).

The DNA sequence is given as TGTGCCAGCAGTTCCCTAGCGGGAGTTCTCAATGAGCAGTTCTTC. This yields the protein CASSSLAGVLNEQFF. The rearrangement joined TRBV9 to TRBJ2-1, with 10 bases matching TRBD2. The germline V gene specifies SGDLS as CDR1 and YYNGEE as CDR2. The cysteine opens and the phenylalanine closes a CDR3 of 15 amino acids. The entry retains the CDR3 DNA only, 45 bases that are in frame from base 1. After removal of 5 bases from V and 6 bases from J, the junction retains 8 bases not matched to a gene.